What follows is one T cell receptor (beta chain) and its context. What it binds is unknown. At baseline, cycle 4 day 1, and cycle 7 day 1, blood was sampled. This entry comes from a study of OX40 agonist ivuxolimab in advanced cancers. Across the study: The study gave patients intravenous ivuxolimab at 0.01 to 10 mg/kg every 2 weeks. From about 23 to 85 years was the age range, with a mean of roughly 59 years, and approximately 80% were male. Study outcomes and limitations: Expanded clones were, on average, more numerous among CD8+ T cells than CD4+.

TCRdb's table, derived via immunoSEQ multiplex PCR, lists solely in-frame clones and lacks some. Seen here are over 65,000 clones, 70% to 90% observed once, and the top ten hold approximately 2%. The receptor comes from an adult with an advanced solid tumor such as melanoma, head and neck, liver or kidney cancer. Sequenced here: CD4+ or CD8+ T cells sorted from blood, sampled in a trial of the OX40 agonist ivuxolimab.

CDR3 amino acids: CASSVRAGYGYTF. Here the CDR3 DNA reads TGTGCCAGCAGTGTTAGGGCGGGCTATGGCTACACCTTC. The chain recombines TRBV6-1 with TRBJ1-2; no firm D call. Trimming cost V 4 bases and J 4 bases, with 10 bases left between them. Germline V gene lookup returns CDR1 MNHNS and CDR2 SASEGT. The CDR3 has 13 amino acids.